The 8 T cell receptor beta chains below were found in one sample sequenced in a study of control samples from healthy donors and cancer patients. Generated by immunoSEQ multiplex PCR, the TCRdb table keeps only in-frame clones and is missing some. The sample contains 70,000 or so clones, roughly 84% of which appear only once. The specimen was blood. The source of these receptors is a man aged 45-65 years in good health.

The chain uses TRBV7-3 and TRBJ2-1; 9 bases line up with TRBD2. The CDR3 spans 15 residues. Per the germline V gene, CDR1 is SGHTA and CDR2 is FQGTGA. J was trimmed by 5 bases and V by 5 bases; bases with no gene match: 7. CDR3 protein: CASSLWASGNNEQFF. CDR3 DNA: TGTGCCAGCAGCCTCTGGGCTAGCGGGAACAATGAGCAGTTCTTC.

V and J are TRBV28 and TRBJ2-3, with 7 bases lining up with TRBD2. The CDR3 runs to 14 residues. The germline CDR1 and CDR2 sequences are MDHEN and SYDVKM. The V gene end was trimmed by 3 bases and the J gene end by 14 bases; junction bases not matched to a gene: 14. The CDR3 DNA reads as TGTGCCAGCAGTTTGTACGCGGGAGCCCCCTTCGCGTATTTT. It encodes CASSLYAGAPFAYF.

DNA of the CDR3: TGTGCCAGCAGCTTGGAAGTCGGCCGCTGGGGGGAATCCACAGATACGCAGTATTTT. Its protein product is CASSLEVGRWGESTDTQYF. V usage is TRBV5-4 and J usage is TRBJ2-3; TRBD2 is a possible D gene (6 bases). The CDR3 has 19 residues. Germline V gene data show CDR1 as SGHNT and CDR2 as YYREEE (reference sequence). Deletions cut 0 bases from V and 2 bases from J, with 22 bases between.

The chain joins TRBV28 to TRBJ1-2, with D possibly being TRBD1 (6 bases). Germline values: CDR1 MDHEN, CDR2 SYDVKM. V was cut by 6 bases and J by 4 bases, with 27 bases left in between. CDR3 length: 18 amino acids. The CDR3 DNA reads as TGTGCCAGCAGCCAAATTATGTCCGGGGGCGCTACGGCCTATGGCTACACCTTC. Translating gives CASSQIMSGGATAYGYTF.

This chain links TRBV4-1 with TRBJ2-5, with 14 nucleotides matching TRBD2. From germline, CDR1 is MGHRA and CDR2 YSYEKL. The CDR3 has 17 residues. V lost 1 base to trimming and J lost 5 bases; unmatched junction nucleotides: 6. The CDR3 loop is CASSQGGLAGVRETQYF. The CDR3 bases are TGCGCCAGCAGCCAAGGGGGACTAGCGGGAGTTCGGGAGACCCAGTACTTC.

V and J are TRBV7-9 and TRBJ2-1; 11 bases map to TRBD2. The CDR3 spans 15 residues. Looked up from germline, CDR1 is SEHNR and CDR2 is FQNEAQ (reference sequence). The junction had 0 bases not matched to a gene; V was cut back by 4 bases and J by 1 base. The CDR3 DNA sequence: TGTGCCAGCAGCTCTAGCGGGGGGTCCTACAATGAGCAGTTCTTC. This encodes CASSSSGGSYNEQFF.

This CDR3 reads CASSQDPGGRLDTQYF. Written as DNA, the CDR3 is TGTGCCAGCAGCCAAGATCCCGGCGGGAGGCTAGATACGCAGTATTTT. The chain uses TRBV4-2 and TRBJ2-3; the match to TRBD2 covers 8 bases. V trimming: 0 bases; J trimming: 5 bases; junction bases outside the gene matches: 7. From germline, CDR1 is LGHNA and CDR2 YNFKEQ. This CDR3 region has 16 residues.

The rearrangement joins TRBV9 to TRBJ2-5; D unclear. Germline CDR1 reads SGDLS; CDR2 reads YYNGEE. V lost 0 bases, J lost 5 bases, and 8 bases lay in between. The CDR3 consists of 13 residues. CDR3 nucleotide sequence: TGTGCCAGCAGCGTAGCCCCGGCGGAGACCCAGTACTTC. This encodes CASSVAPAETQYF.